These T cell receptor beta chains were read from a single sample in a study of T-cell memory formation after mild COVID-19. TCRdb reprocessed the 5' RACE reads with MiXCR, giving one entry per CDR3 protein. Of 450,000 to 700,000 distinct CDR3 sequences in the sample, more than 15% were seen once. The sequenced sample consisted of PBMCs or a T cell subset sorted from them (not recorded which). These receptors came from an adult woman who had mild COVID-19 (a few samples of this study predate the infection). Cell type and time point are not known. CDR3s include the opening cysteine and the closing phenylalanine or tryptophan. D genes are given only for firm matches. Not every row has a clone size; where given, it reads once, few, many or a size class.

TGCAGTGCTAGAGATGTGGGAGCGGGGGCGAACAATGAGCAGTTCTTC | CSARDVGAGANNEQFF | 16 | TRBV20-1 | few | TRBJ2-1 | TRBD2
TGCGCCAGCAGCTTGGCCACCCTAGAGCAGTTCTTC | CASSLATLEQFF | 12 | TRBV5-1 | . | TRBJ2-1 | .
TGCAGCGTTGGGACCGGGGGCGGGAGGAGGACTGAAGCTTTCTTT | CSVGTGGGRRTEAFF | 15 | TRBV29-1 | many | TRBJ1-1 | .
TGTGCCAGCAGCTTAGCGGGGTTCAATGAGCAGTTCTTC | CASSLAGFNEQFF | 13 | TRBV7-8 | many | TRBJ2-1 | .
TGCGCCAGCAGCTCGGGACAGTCTAGCACAGATACGCAGTATTTT | CASSSGQSSTDTQYF | 15 | TRBV5-1 | . | TRBJ2-3 | TRBD1
TGTGCCAGCAGCCCCAGACTAGCGGGAAACAATGAGCAGTTCTTC | CASSPRLAGNNEQFF | 15 | TRBV14 | few | TRBJ2-1 | TRBD2
TGTGCCAGCAGGTCAGGGGGCGAGGGCTATGGCTACACCTTC | CASRSGGEGYGYTF | 14 | TRBV6-5 | . | TRBJ1-2 | TRBD1
TGTGCCAGCAGCCCAAACTGGGCAGAAGAAGCTTTCTTT | CASSPNWAEEAFF | 13 | TRBV7-9 | . | TRBJ1-1 | .
TGTGCCAGCAGCTTGGGGCTCAGCTACGAGCAGTACTTC | CASSLGLSYEQYF | 13 | TRBV7-2 | many | TRBJ2-7 | .
TGTGCCAGTAGATCCAACACAGATACGCAGTATTTT | CASRSNTDTQYF | 12 | TRBV2 | few | TRBJ2-3 | .
TGTGCCAGCAGCCTCCAACAGGGGGAGAAACTGTTTTTT | CASSLQQGEKLFF | 13 | TRBV7-9 | . | TRBJ1-4 | TRBD1
TGTGCCAGCAGTCTATGGGACTACCTCTACAATGAGCAGTTCTTC | CASSLWDYLYNEQFF | 15 | TRBV12-3/TRBV12-4 | many | TRBJ2-1 | TRBD2
TGCAGTGCTAGGGGCCTGGGACAGGGGGCTGCGGAGACCCAGTACTTC | CSARGLGQGAAETQYF | 16 | TRBV20-1 | . | TRBJ2-5 | TRBD1
TGTGCCAGCAGCGCAGCGGGGGACCCGCACAATGAGCAGTTCTTC | CASSAAGDPHNEQFF | 15 | TRBV9 | . | TRBJ2-1 | TRBD2
TGCGCCAGCAGCCCTCACGGGACTAGCGACACAGATACGCAGTATTTT | CASSPHGTSDTDTQYF | 16 | TRBV4-3 | few | TRBJ2-3 | TRBD2
TGTGCCAGCTCACCACCGGAAGGGGGTGATGGCTACACCTTC | CASSPPEGGDGYTF | 14 | TRBV18 | few | TRBJ1-2 | .
TGTGCCAGCAGCTGGACCAACACTGAAGCTTTCTTT | CASSWTNTEAFF | 12 | TRBV6-2/TRBV6-3 | many | TRBJ1-1 | .